These 9 T cell receptor beta chains originate from one sample sequenced in a study of T cell responses to AZD1222 COVID-19 vaccine. Sequencing used immunoSEQ multiplex PCR; TCRdb keeps in-frame clones, though not all of them. The table records about 160,000 clones, approximately 94% of them present only once. Sequenced material: peripheral blood, taken 28 days after the second AZD1222 dose. These receptors all stem from an adult who received the AZD1222 COVID-19 vaccine.

The chain combines TRBV6-4 with TRBJ2-7; no definite D call. The CDR3 has 16 residues. The germline V gene encodes CDR1 MRHNA and CDR2 SNTAGT. V was cut by 0 bases and J by 0 bases, with 12 bases left in between. In DNA, the CDR3 is TGTGCCAGCAGTGACTCGAATCACGGGCACTCCTACGAGCAGTACTTC. Protein: CASSDSNHGHSYEQYF.

The chain carries TRBV28 and TRBJ2-1, with 7 bases fitting TRBD2. The V gene's germline CDR1 is MDHEN and CDR2 SYDVKM. There are 14 residues in the CDR3. This CDR3 reads CAIGGSLKYNEQFF. The DNA for the CDR3 is TGTGCTATCGGGGGGTCTTTAAAATACAATGAGCAGTTCTTC.

The chain carries TRBV2 and TRBJ2-1; no clear D. The CDR3 loop spans 12 amino acids. Deletions cut 6 bases from V and 9 bases from J, with 12 bases between. From germline, CDR1 is SNHLY and CDR2 FYNNEI. CDR3 sequence: CASSSLRGEQFF. In DNA form, the CDR3 reads TGTGCCAGCAGCTCCTTGAGAGGTGAGCAGTTCTTC. Full variable domain (missing parts from reference TRBV2 and TRBJ2-1): EPEVTQTPSHQVTQMGQEVILRCVPISNHLYFYWYRQILGQKVEFLVSFYNNEISEKSEIFDDQFSVERPDGSNFTLKIRSTKLEDSAMYFCASSSLRGEQFFGPGTRLTVL.

V usage is TRBV18 and J usage is TRBJ2-2, with D perhaps matching TRBD1 (6 bases). V lost 3 bases and J 7 bases, leaving 18 bases between the germline ends. CDR1 is KGHSH, CDR2 LQKENI, per germline. This CDR3 is 16 amino acids long. This CDR3 reads CASSPSGQSIGGELFF. CDR3 sequence (DNA): TGTGCCAGCTCACCCAGCGGACAGTCAATCGGCGGGGAGCTGTTTTTT.

This rearrangement joins TRBV24-1 to TRBJ2-2, with TRBD2 identical over 12 bases. The CDR3 is 15 residues long. Germline CDR1 and CDR2: KGHDR and SFDVKD. Unmatched junction bases numbered 1, after V lost 5 bases and J lost 4 bases. CDR3 in DNA: TGTGCCACCAGTGGGACTAGCGGGACCACCGGGGAGCTGTTTTTT. Translated, it gives CATSGTSGTTGELFF.

V is TRBV6-6 and J is TRBJ1-1; TRBD1 matches 10 bases. V was clipped by 8 bases and J by 5 bases; unmatched bases: 11. Per the germline V gene, CDR1 is MNHNY and CDR2 is SVGAGI (reference sequence). The CDR3 is made up of 15 amino acids. In nucleotides, the CDR3 is TGTGCCAGCGGTTTGAAGGGACAGGGGATTACTGAAGCTTTCTTT. It codes for CASGLKGQGITEAFF.

This sequence joins TRBV28 and TRBJ1-4; TRBD1 is a possible D gene (6 bases). Germline loops: CDR1 MDHEN, CDR2 SYDVKM. With 6 bases removed from V and 8 bases from J, the gap between germline ends came to 19 bases. CDR3 size: 15 residues. The DNA for the CDR3 is TGTGCCAGCAGCCCTATACAGGGAAGGAGGGAAAAACTGTTTTTT. Translated: CASSPIQGRREKLFF.

The count of this clone is one. The V and J genes are TRBV7-9 and TRBJ1-5; 12 bases line up with TRBD1. This CDR3 spans 16 amino acids. Germline V gene data show CDR1 as SEHNR and CDR2 as FQNEAQ (reference sequence). V trimming: 5 bases; J trimming: 5 bases; junction bases outside the gene matches: 7. CDR3 nucleotide sequence: TGTGCCAGCAGCCAGTACGGGACAGGGGGCCATCAGCCCCAGCATTTT. It specifies CASSQYGTGGHQPQHF.

This clone was recorded only once. V and J are TRBV6-5 and TRBJ1-1; D unresolved. This CDR3 is built from 13 residues. Germline V gene sequence: CDR1 MNHEY, CDR2 SVGAGI. Trimming took off 4 bases at V and 1 base at J, with 7 bases between the two ends. This CDR3 is CASSFGGNTEAFF. CDR3 DNA sequence: TGTGCCAGCAGTTTCGGTGGGAACACTGAAGCTTTCTTT.